This TCR beta chain originates from a study of identical twins. Template switching, a step in the protocol, added a universal primer site, and cDNA carried unique molecular identifiers. TCRdb reprocessed the 5' RACE reads with MiXCR, giving one entry per CDR3 protein. This table holds around 480,000 distinct CDR3 sequences, 13% to 15% found once. General study results and limits: Less excess twin sharing appeared in beta out-of-frame sequences. For zero-insertion analyses, partial confounding could come from invariant MAIT and iNKT cells.

A note on this clonotype: Its cognate antigen is unknown.

Per germline, CDR1 SGHRS and CDR2 YFSETQ. This CDR3 has 13 residues. With V trimmed by 4 bases and J by 7 bases, 6 bases remained unmatched. These records were also assigned to another study, of yellow fever vaccine responses in identical twins.

This chain links TRBV5-1 with TRBJ2-3; 7 bases are shared with TRBD2. Sequencing used CD4+ T cells sorted from blood. The TCR sequence derives from a woman under 30 in good health. The chain's CDR3 is CASSPAGLNTQYF. The CDR3 coding sequence is TGCGCCAGCAGCCCAGCGGGACTGAATACGCAGTATTTT.